This TCR beta chain was recovered during a study of cytotoxic CD8 clonotypes in ibrutinib-treated CLL. At the level of the study: The patients, roughly ten relapsed/refractory and around 15 treatment-naive, included about 18 who were IGHV unmutated.

Sequencing was performed with immunoSEQ multiplex PCR; in TCRdb, only in-frame clones are kept and a portion is missing. Of a few hundred thousand clones listed, less than 75% are singletons. From germline, CDR1 is SGHTS and CDR2 YDEGEE. Trimming cost V 0 bases and J 7 bases; bases outside gene matches: 12. The CDR3 extends over 17 amino acids. Findings and caveats of the study: Public clonotypes occurred uncommonly; on treatment, they contracted or remained stable. Baseline clonality was higher than in age-matched healthy donors and moved in step with circulating CD8+ T-cell counts.

Comments on this clone: Its antigen remains unknown.

The sequencing used PBMCs, collected after 24 months of ibrutinib treatment. This TCR came from a human donor with chronic lymphocytic leukemia. This chain links TRBV5-8 with TRBJ2-1, with 8 bases lining up with TRBD1. Here the CDR3 DNA reads TGTGCCAGCAGCTTGGCTCCAACAGGGGGGCTGGGGAATGAGCAGTTCTTC. Encoded protein: CASSLAPTGGLGNEQFF.